These 25 T cell receptor beta chains were all obtained from the same sample, sequenced in a study of T cells in Graves' hyperthyroidism and ophthalmopathy. Amplification targeted TCR beta CDR3 regions from RNA transcripts. The HTBI primer set drove a first-round RT-PCR of the TCR CDR3. TCRdb itself ran the multiplex PCR reads through MiXCR, one entry per CDR3 protein. The repertoire has under 300,000 distinct CDR3 sequences, roughly 13% of them found once; the top ten carry approximately 7.8%. Sequenced: blood. These receptors were obtained from a woman aged 25 to 39 with Graves' hyperthyroidism that later progressed to Graves' ophthalmopathy.

The J gene is TRBJ2-2, the V gene TRBV7-9; 14 positions match TRBD2. Germline assignment: CDR1 SEHNR and CDR2 FQNEAQ (reference sequence). This CDR3 contains 16 residues. The junction had 5 bases not matched to a gene; V was cut back by 5 bases and J by 6 bases. CDR3 protein: CASSASGLAGAGELFF. The CDR3 DNA reads TGTGCCAGCAGCGCATCGGGACTAGCGGGAGCCGGGGAGCTGTTTTTT.

This clonotype turned up a few times. The chain employs TRBV19 and TRBJ2-3, with TRBD2 as a possible D gene (6 bases). Germline CDR1 and CDR2: LNHDA and SQIVND (reference sequence). The CDR3 covers 14 residues. Trimming took 8 bases from V and 5 from J, leaving 17 bases between them. This chain's CDR3 is CASSRGSGLDTQYF. Here the CDR3 DNA reads TGTGCCAGTTCTCGTGGTAGCGGACTAGATACGCAGTATTTT.

The chain joins TRBV7-3 to TRBJ2-1; D may be TRBD2 (5 bases). Germline CDR1 reads SGHTA; CDR2 reads FQGTGA. CDR3 length: 15 amino acids. The germline V and J ends were trimmed by 5 bases and 0 bases, with 11 bases remaining between them. DNA of the CDR3: TGTGCCAGCAGCGCCGGGCTAGCCTCCTACAATGAGCAGTTCTTC. Amino acid sequence: CASSAGLASYNEQFF. Variable domain in full (rest from reference TRBV7-3 and TRBJ2-1): GAGVSQTPSNKVTEKGKYVELRCDPISGHTALYWYRQSLGQGPEFLIYFQGTGAADDSGLPNDRFFAVRPEGSVSTLKIQRTERGDSAVYLCASSAGLASYNEQFFGPGTRLTVL.

This clonotype has just a few counts. The chain links TRBV20-1 to TRBJ1-2; the D is unclear. The CDR3 is made up of 12 amino acids. Trimming took 4 bases from V and 0 from J, leaving 6 bases between them. Per the germline V gene, CDR1 is DFQATT and CDR2 is SNEGSKA (reference sequence). In DNA, the CDR3 is TGCAGTGCTACGGGCGCTAACTATGGCTACACCTTC. It encodes CSATGANYGYTF.

This clonotype has a count of ten or more. V is TRBV27 and J is TRBJ2-3; TRBD2 matches at 11 bases. J was trimmed by 1 base and V by 4 bases; bases with no gene match: 4. The CDR3 runs to 16 residues. Germline V gene data show CDR1 as MNHEY and CDR2 as SMNVEV (reference sequence). The CDR3 protein is CASSSPLAGGTDTQYF. The CDR3 nucleotides are TGTGCCAGCAGTTCCCCACTAGCGGGAGGCACAGATACGCAGTATTTT.

This clonotype showed up many times. This chain links TRBV6-1 with TRBJ2-7, with 13 bases matching TRBD2. The CDR3 covers 18 residues. CDR1 MNHNS and CDR2 SASEGT come from the germline V gene. V was clipped by 5 bases and J by 5 bases; unmatched bases: 15. CDR3 residues: CASSHPPGTSGIVDEQYF. The CDR3 DNA reads as TGTGCCAGCAGTCATCCTCCCGGGACTAGCGGGATCGTTGACGAGCAGTACTTC.

This clonotype was recorded many times. V usage is TRBV7-2 and J usage is TRBJ1-2; D might be TRBD1 (6 bases). CDR3 length: 18 residues. Germline V gives CDR1 SGHTA, CDR2 FQGNSA. V was cut by 1 base and J by 0 bases, with 18 bases left in between. The CDR3 DNA is TGTGCCAGCAGCTTAGGGTTCCTTCGGGACACCTCTAACTATGGCTACACCTTC. Encoded protein: CASSLGFLRDTSNYGYTF.

This sequence joins TRBV10-3 and TRBJ2-2, with D possibly being TRBD1 or TRBD2 (5 bases each). This CDR3 has 14 amino acids. Per germline, CDR1 ENHRY and CDR2 SYGVKD. V lost 6 bases and J lost 5, with 13 bases in between. The CDR3 DNA sequence: TGTGCCATCAGCCGGGACCCCCCGACCGGGGAGCTGTTTTTT. This sequence encodes CAISRDPPTGELFF.

This clonotype was seen a single time. A much larger clonotype is one base distant, so this may be a read error. It is likely a read error, because the conserved phenylalanine at the end of the CDR3 is missing. The genes are TRBV27 and TRBJ2-7; TRBD2 aligns across 7 bases. This CDR3 is built from 14 residues. Germline V gene sequence: CDR1 MNHEY, CDR2 SMNVEV (reference sequence). J lost 5 bases, V lost 3 bases, and 7 bases had no gene match. CDR3 bases: TGTGCCAGCAGTTTGGCGGGAGAGGGCCACGAGCAGTACCTC. Its translation is CASSLAGEGHEQYL.

This rearrangement joins TRBV4-2 to TRBJ2-7, with 12 bases matching TRBD2. V was clipped by 0 bases and J by 0 bases; unmatched bases: 9. This CDR3 spans 19 amino acids. Germline lookup yields CDR1 LGHNA and CDR2 YNFKEQ. This CDR3 reads CASSQDMMGLAGPSYEQYF. CDR3 in DNA: TGTGCCAGCAGCCAAGATATGATGGGACTAGCGGGCCCCTCCTACGAGCAGTACTTC.

Concerning this clonotype: This likely comes from a read error, as the CDR3 has no conserved phenylalanine or tryptophan at its end. The chain carries TRBV12-3 or TRBV12-4 and TRBJ2-2; D may be TRBD1 (6 bases). Trimming took off 3 bases at V and 0 bases at J, with 8 bases between the two ends. The CDR3 runs to 15 residues. CDR3: CASSFYRANTGELFS. Here the CDR3 DNA reads TGTGCCAGCAGTTTCTACAGGGCGAACACCGGGGAGCTGTTTTCT.

The table lists this clonotype with many counts. The gene calls are TRBV5-1 and TRBJ2-1, with 10 bases aligning to TRBD2. The CDR3 has 16 residues. Germline V gene data show CDR1 as SGHRS and CDR2 as YFSETQ. V lost 0 bases and J lost 4; bases outside the gene matches: 4. DNA of the CDR3: TGCGCCAGCAGCTTGGCCGCTAGCGGGAGTTACAATGAGCAGTTCTTC. This encodes CASSLAASGSYNEQFF. Full variable domain (remainder filled in from reference TRBV5-1 and TRBJ2-1): KAGVTQTPRYLIKTRGQQVTLSCSPISGHRSVSWYQQTPGQGLQFLFEYFSETQRNKGNFPGRFSGRQFSNSRSEMNVSTLELGDSALYLCASSLAASGSYNEQFFGPGTRLTVL.

This clonotype came up many times. The chain has TRBV5-1 and TRBJ2-3; unclear D gene. Trimming removed 0 bases at V and 6 bases at J, with 11 bases between. The CDR3 loop spans 14 amino acids. Germline CDR1 is SGHRS and CDR2 is YFSETQ. The CDR3: CASSLEADVDTQYF. The CDR3 coding sequence is TGCGCCAGCAGCTTGGAGGCCGACGTGGATACGCAGTATTTT. Complete variable domain (other parts from reference TRBV5-1 and TRBJ2-3): KAGVTQTPRYLIKTRGQQVTLSCSPISGHRSVSWYQQTPGQGLQFLFEYFSETQRNKGNFPGRFSGRQFSNSRSEMNVSTLELGDSALYLCASSLEADVDTQYFGPGTRLTVL.

The table lists this clonotype with many counts. The chain combines TRBV7-3 with TRBJ2-6, with no clear D. The length of the CDR3 is 17 residues. V lost 5 bases to trimming and J lost 0 bases, with 14 bases between them. Per germline, CDR1 SGHTA and CDR2 FQGTGA. The CDR3 nucleotides are TGTGCCAGCAGCCCACCCACTGGGAACTCTGGGGCCAACGTCCTGACTTTC. Its translation is CASSPPTGNSGANVLTF.

This clonotype was counted many times. The chain combines TRBV29-1 with TRBJ2-7; possibly TRBD2 for D (5 bases). Trimming stripped 6 bases from V and 3 bases from J, with 12 bases between. Germline V CDR1 and CDR2: SQVTM, ANQGSEA. The CDR3 contains 12 residues. The CDR3 is CSVTPGNYEQYF. The CDR3, as DNA: TGCAGCGTCACGCCGGGAAACTACGAGCAGTACTTC.

This clonotype has a count of ten or more. V gene TRBV20-1 combines with J gene TRBJ2-6, with D possibly TRBD1 on 6 matching bases. V was shortened by 2 bases and J by 0 bases, with 8 bases between the two germline ends. Germline V gives CDR1 DFQATT, CDR2 SNEGSKA (reference sequence). This CDR3 region has 15 residues. DNA of the CDR3: TGCAGTGCTAGATACAGGGTCTCTGGGGCCAACGTCCTGACTTTC. Protein: CSARYRVSGANVLTF.

This clonotype was detected a few times. A much larger clone differs by one base, so this may be a read error. The gene calls are TRBV11-2 and TRBJ1-1, with 10 bases aligning to TRBD1. The V gene end was trimmed by 3 bases and the J gene end by 7 bases; junction bases not matched to a gene: 8. CDR1 is SGHAT, CDR2 FQNNGV, per germline. The CDR3 is 15 residues long. The CDR3 DNA is TGTGCCAGCAGCTTGTGGGACAGGGGACTTAATGAAGCTTTCTTT. Encoded protein: CASSLWDRGLNEAFF.

The CDR3 reads CAVRVDGTGPYEQYF. The CDR3 DNA reads TGTGCCGTGAGAGTCGACGGGACAGGGCCCTACGAGCAGTACTTC. The chain uses TRBV10-3 and TRBJ2-7, with 9 bases matching TRBD1. Germline-derived CDR1 and CDR2 are ENHRY and SYGVKD. Unmatched junction bases numbered 13, after V lost 11 bases and J lost 2 bases. This CDR3 is 15 amino acids long.

This clonotype was detected a few times. V and J are TRBV10-3 and TRBJ1-5; D uncertain. This CDR3 comprises 14 residues. V lost 6 bases and J lost 5, with 14 bases in between. The germline V gene encodes CDR1 ENHRY and CDR2 SYGVKD. The CDR3 DNA reads TGTGCCATCAGGGCGACGGGAGGGCATCAGCCCCAGCATTTT. It codes for CAIRATGGHQPQHF.

This clonotype was counted many times. The chain joins TRBV7-2 to TRBJ2-1; D is undetermined. The CDR3 has 13 residues. With 2 bases removed from V and 9 bases from J, the gap between germline ends came to 11 bases. In germline, CDR1 is SGHTA, CDR2 FQGNSA. CDR3 sequence (DNA): TGTGCCAGCAGCTTACTTAGCATCGGTGAGCAGTTCTTC. Its translation: CASSLLSIGEQFF.

In its sample, this clonotype was seen many times. The gene calls are TRBV27 and TRBJ1-1, with TRBD1 identical over 7 bases. Germline V lookup: CDR1 MNHEY, CDR2 SMNVEV (reference sequence). This CDR3 is built from 14 residues. V lost 3 bases and J lost 4; bases outside the gene matches: 5. The CDR3 nucleotides read TGTGCCAGCAGTTTCGACAGGGCGGGCACTGAAGCTTTCTTT. It translates to CASSFDRAGTEAFF.

This clonotype has at least ten counts. V usage is TRBV7-8 and J usage is TRBJ2-7, with unresolved D. Trimming stripped 3 bases from V and 5 bases from J, with 8 bases between. Germline V lookup: CDR1 SGHVS, CDR2 FQNEAQ. This CDR3 is 12 amino acids long. In nucleotides, the CDR3 is TGTGCCAGCAGCTTTTGGAATGACGAGCAGTACTTC. Its translation is CASSFWNDEQYF. The whole variable domain, filled in from reference TRBV7-8 and TRBJ2-7, reads GAGVSQSPRYKVAKRGQDVALRCDPISGHVSLFWYQQALGQGPEFLTYFQNEAQLDKSGLPSDRFFAERPEGSVSTLKIQRTQQEDSAVYLCASSFWNDEQYFGPGTRLTVT.

A few counts support this clonotype. V gene TRBV28 combines with J gene TRBJ1-4; 7 nucleotides align to TRBD1. The CDR3 loop spans 15 amino acids. The V and J ends lost 4 bases and 8 bases, in that order; junction bases with no gene match: 10. CDR1 is MDHEN and CDR2 is SYDVKM in the germline V gene. CDR3 bases: TGTGCCAGCAGTTCTACAGGGGCCCTAGGCGAAAAACTGTTTTTT. Translating it yields CASSSTGALGEKLFF.

The chain is built from TRBV18 and TRBJ2-7; 8 bases match TRBD2. The junction had 1 base not matched to a gene; V was cut back by 0 bases and J by 3 bases. The CDR3 runs to 14 residues. The germline V gene encodes CDR1 KGHSH and CDR2 LQKENI. CDR3 sequence (DNA): TGTGCCAGCTCACCACCGGGACTAGACTACGAGCAGTACTTC. Protein product: CASSPPGLDYEQYF.

This clonotype was seen a handful of times. The chain has TRBV4-2 and TRBJ2-7; 12 bases fit TRBD2. The ends lost 3 bases at V and 3 bases at J; junction bases unmatched: 3. The germline gives CDR1 LGHNA, CDR2 YNFKEQ. CDR3 length: 15 residues. The CDR3 spells CASSQAGLAGYEQYF. CDR3 nucleotides: TGTGCCAGCAGCCAGGCGGGACTAGCGGGCTACGAGCAGTACTTC.